The 14 T cell receptor beta chains below come from one sample, sequenced in a study of blood T cell repertoires in COVID-19. Libraries were prepared by immunoSEQ multiplex PCR; TCRdb keeps only in-frame clonotypes and omits some of them. Of roughly 70,000 clones detected, under 95% appear once; the ten largest clones hold 7.5% to 9%. Sequencing was performed on peripheral blood. Source of these receptors: a human donor in a cohort sampled during active COVID-19.

This rearrangement joins TRBV9 to TRBJ1-6; D call uncertain. In germline, CDR1 is SGDLS, CDR2 YYNGEE. Trimming removed 0 bases at V and 9 bases at J, with 10 bases between. The CDR3 has 14 amino acids. This chain's CDR3 is CASSVAQHSSPLHF. The CDR3, as DNA: TGTGCCAGCAGCGTAGCACAGCATAGTTCACCCCTCCACTTT. The full variable domain, its missing parts supplied by reference TRBV9 and TRBJ1-6, is DSGVTQTPKHLITATGQRVTLRCSPRSGDLSVYWYQQSLDQGLQFLIQYYNGEERAKGNILERFSAQQFPDLHSELNLSSLELGDSALYFCASSVAQHSSPLHFGNGTRLTVT.

The chain has TRBV19 and TRBJ1-1; TRBD1 matches at 7 bases. Per germline, CDR1 LNHDA and CDR2 SQIVND (reference sequence). J gave up 2 bases and V 3 bases, and 3 bases lay outside the gene matches. The CDR3 is 14 residues long. Written as DNA, the CDR3 is TGTGCCAGTAGTATGAACAGGGGTAACACTGAAGCTTTCTTT. Amino acid sequence: CASSMNRGNTEAFF.

The V and J genes are TRBV6-6 and TRBJ2-7; TRBD1 matches at 9 bases. The junction had 8 bases not matched to a gene; V was cut back by 4 bases and J by 1 base. This CDR3 spans 16 amino acids. Germline assignment: CDR1 MNHNY and CDR2 SVGAGI (reference sequence). The CDR3 region has the DNA TGTGCCAGCAGTTCGGTCCCGGGACAGGGATCCTACGAGCAGTACTTC. It specifies CASSSVPGQGSYEQYF.

This chain connects TRBV2 to TRBJ2-1, with D possibly being TRBD1 (6 bases). Germline V lookup: CDR1 SNHLY, CDR2 FYNNEI. CDR3 length: 15 residues. Trimming pared 2 bases from V and 9 bases from J, leaving 17 bases between. The CDR3 sequence: CASSERAGVGGEQFF. CDR3 DNA: TGTGCCAGCAGTGAAAGGGCAGGGGTTGGTGGTGAGCAGTTCTTC.

This chain joins TRBV10-3 and TRBJ1-2, with no clear D. This CDR3 contains 12 residues. Germline CDR1 and CDR2: ENHRY and SYGVKD. V dropped 3 bases and J dropped 1 base, with 3 bases sitting between them. CDR3 DNA: TGTGCCATCAGTGACGGTAACTATGGCTACACCTTC. It is translated as CAISDGNYGYTF.

The rearrangement links TRBV7-9 to TRBJ1-1, with unresolved D. The germline V gene has CDR1 SEHNR and CDR2 FQNEAQ (reference sequence). V lost 1 base and J 0 bases, leaving 9 bases between the germline ends. CDR3 length: 15 amino acids. CDR3 loop: CASSLGRHLNTEAFF. CDR3 nucleotide sequence: TGTGCCAGCAGCTTAGGGCGGCACTTGAACACTGAAGCTTTCTTT.

The genes are TRBV5-1 and TRBJ2-7; 10 bases are shared with TRBD1. The trim removed 4 bases at V and 5 bases at J, leaving 6 bases unmatched. This CDR3 region has 14 residues. The germline V gene encodes CDR1 SGHRS and CDR2 YFSETQ. Written as DNA, the CDR3 is TGCGCCAGCAGCCTTGCCGGGACAGGGGACGAGCAGTACTTC. This gives the protein CASSLAGTGDEQYF.

This chain joins TRBV11-2 and TRBJ2-3, with 8 positions matching TRBD1. CDR3 length equals 16 residues. Germline lookup yields CDR1 SGHAT and CDR2 FQNNGV. J gave up 4 bases and V 3 bases, and 9 bases lay outside the gene matches. The CDR3 here is CASSFSRTGIPDTQYF. DNA for the CDR3: TGTGCCAGCAGCTTTTCTCGGACAGGGATTCCAGATACGCAGTATTTT.

This rearrangement joins TRBV29-1 to TRBJ1-1; a possible D gene is TRBD1 (6 bases). Germline V lookup: CDR1 SQVTM, CDR2 ANQGSEA. There are 13 residues in the CDR3. The V gene lost 6 bases and the J gene lost 1 base, with 12 bases spanning the gap. CDR3 bases: TGCAGCGTCCCAGGGGAGGGGAACACTGAAGCTTTCTTT. Its translation is CSVPGEGNTEAFF.

This chain connects TRBV27 to TRBJ2-7; D may be TRBD1 (6 bases). Trimming left V 7 bases short and J 5 bases short, with 21 bases between. Germline lookup yields CDR1 MNHEY and CDR2 SMNVEV (reference sequence). The CDR3 covers 15 residues. For the CDR3, the DNA is TGTGCCAGCAAAGTAGGGGGAACAGGTGATCACGAGCAGTACTTC. Translated, it gives CASKVGGTGDHEQYF.

The V call is TRBV10-3, the J call TRBJ1-4, with D possibly matching TRBD1 (5 bases). The V end lost 8 bases, the J end lost 6 bases, and 19 bases lay between the germline ends. The CDR3 extends over 15 amino acids. Per the germline V gene, CDR1 is ENHRY and CDR2 is SYGVKD. CDR3 protein: CAIVAGTGTDEKLFF. DNA for the CDR3: TGTGCCATCGTCGCGGGGACCGGGACGGATGAAAAACTGTTTTTT.

The genes are TRBV11-2 and TRBJ1-3; D not resolved. V gave up 1 base and J gave up 0 bases, with 13 bases separating them. The CDR3 has 17 amino acids. Germline V gene sequence: CDR1 SGHAT, CDR2 FQNNGV. Here the CDR3 reads CASSLARRQSSGNTIYF. CDR3 DNA sequence: TGTGCCAGCAGCTTAGCACGGAGGCAAAGCTCTGGAAACACCATATATTTT.

This chain links TRBV11-2 with TRBJ2-1; 8 bases fit TRBD2. After removal of 3 bases from V and 5 bases from J, the junction contained 15 bases not matched to a gene. Germline-derived CDR1 and CDR2 are SGHAT and FQNNGV. This CDR3 spans 18 amino acids. The CDR3 sequence is CASSFTGASGPTHNEQFF. The CDR3 DNA reads as TGTGCCAGCAGCTTTACGGGGGCTAGCGGGCCGACCCACAATGAGCAGTTCTTC. Together with reference TRBV11-2 and TRBJ2-1, the CDR3 gives the full variable domain: EAGVAQSPRYKIIEKRQSVAFWCNPISGHATLYWYQQILGQGPKLLIQFQNNGVVDDSQLPKDRFSAERLKGVDSTLKIQPAKLEDSAVYLCASSFTGASGPTHNEQFFGPGTRLTVL.

The chain uses TRBV5-1 and TRBJ1-2; 7 bases map to TRBD1. The CDR3 covers 18 residues. The ends lost 2 bases at V and 5 bases at J; junction bases unmatched: 18. Germline CDR1 and CDR2: SGHRS and YFSETQ. The CDR3 protein is CASSFYQYRGSVGYGYTF. In DNA, the CDR3 is TGCGCCAGCAGCTTCTATCAATACAGGGGATCGGTTGGTTATGGCTACACCTTC.